The following is a T cell receptor (beta chain) sequence with its context. The sample comes from a study of T cell changes during pregnancy in multiple sclerosis. V lost 3 bases to trimming and J lost 7 bases; unmatched junction nucleotides: 8. The CDR3 covers 16 residues. Germline CDR1 reads KGHSH; CDR2 reads LQKENI. The protocol was immunoSEQ multiplex PCR, while the TCRdb copy is restricted to in-frame clones and leaves out a portion. The repertoire includes about 64,000 clones, approximately 91% of them detected once, and under 1.5% sits in the top ten. The TCR comes from a female donor with multiple sclerosis, enrolled in a pregnancy study. The specimen was peripheral blood, collected in the second trimester of pregnancy. The rearrangement joins TRBV18 to TRBJ2-2, with TRBD2 identical over 10 bases. The CDR3 DNA reads TGTGCCAGCTCACCTTTTGGGACTAGCGAAGGCGGGGAGCTGTTTTTT. As protein: CASSPFGTSEGGELFF.